These T cell receptor beta chains were read from a single sample in a study of T cell responses to AZD1222 COVID-19 vaccine. Measured with immunoSEQ multiplex PCR; TCRdb has only the in-frame clones, and not every one. Among approximately 130,000 clones listed, roughly 87% were seen once. The starting material was peripheral blood, obtained 28 days after the second AZD1222 dose. These receptors came from an adult who received the AZD1222 COVID-19 vaccine. Each CDR3 is given with its conserved first and last residue. Fields, in order: D gene, clone size, V gene, J gene, CDR3 protein, CDR3 DNA. A D gene is named only where the DNA matches it firmly. Only some rows state a clone size, as once, few, many or a class for expanded clones.

D gene: -; clone size: -; V gene: TRBV7-6; J gene: TRBJ1-6; CDR3 protein: CASSLDPAVLHF; CDR3 DNA: TGTGCCAGCAGCTTAGACCCGGCAGTCCTCCACTTT
D gene: -; clone size: -; V gene: TRBV5-4; J gene: TRBJ1-1; CDR3 protein: CASSFGTEAFF; CDR3 DNA: TGTGCCAGCAGCTTTGGCACTGAAGCTTTCTTT
D gene: -; clone size: -; V gene: TRBV6-1; J gene: TRBJ2-7; CDR3 protein: CASSESTDSSYEQYF; CDR3 DNA: TGTGCCAGCAGTGAATCCACAGACAGCTCCTACGAGCAGTACTTC
D gene: -; clone size: once; V gene: TRBV7-3; J gene: TRBJ2-1; CDR3 protein: CASSLIGTSSYNEQFF; CDR3 DNA: TGTGCCAGCAGCTTAATAGGAACCAGCTCCTACAATGAGCAGTTCTTC
D gene: -; clone size: -; V gene: TRBV18; J gene: TRBJ1-1; CDR3 protein: CASSPSLQAMNTEAFF; CDR3 DNA: TGTGCCAGCTCACCAAGTCTACAGGCGATGAACACTGAAGCTTTCTTT
D gene: TRBD2; clone size: -; V gene: TRBV7-2; J gene: TRBJ2-7; CDR3 protein: CASSSIRLASSSYEQYF; CDR3 DNA: TGTGCCAGCAGTTCTATTAGACTAGCCTCGAGCTCCTACGAGCAGTACTTC
D gene: -; clone size: -; V gene: TRBV2; J gene: TRBJ1-1; CDR3 protein: CASSARGTEAFF; CDR3 DNA: TGTGCCAGCAGTGCCAGGGGCACTGAAGCTTTCTTT
D gene: TRBD1; clone size: -; V gene: TRBV24-1; J gene: TRBJ2-2; CDR3 protein: CATSDAGQGTGELFF; CDR3 DNA: TGTGCCACCAGTGATGCGGGACAGGGCACCGGGGAGCTGTTTTTT
D gene: -; clone size: -; V gene: TRBV9; J gene: TRBJ1-2; CDR3 protein: CASSVFGGLNYGYTF; CDR3 DNA: TGTGCCAGCAGCGTCTTCGGGGGACTCAACTATGGCTACACCTTC
D gene: -; clone size: -; V gene: TRBV30; J gene: TRBJ1-2; CDR3 protein: CAWSTASSRGYTF; CDR3 DNA: TGTGCCTGGAGTACAGCTTCCTCAAGGGGCTACACCTTC
D gene: TRBD2; clone size: -; V gene: TRBV11-3; J gene: TRBJ2-5; CDR3 protein: CASSLDGGGKTQYF; CDR3 DNA: TGTGCCAGCAGCTTAGACGGGGGAGGGAAGACCCAGTACTTC
D gene: -; clone size: -; V gene: TRBV5-4; J gene: TRBJ2-3; CDR3 protein: CASSVRSGPTDTQYF; CDR3 DNA: TGTGCCAGCAGCGTCCGTAGCGGCCCCACAGATACGCAGTATTTT
D gene: -; clone size: -; V gene: TRBV15; J gene: TRBJ1-2; CDR3 protein: CASRSQGANYGYTF; CDR3 DNA: TGTGCCTCCAGGTCCCAGGGAGCTAACTATGGCTACACCTTC
D gene: TRBD2; clone size: -; V gene: TRBV18; J gene: TRBJ2-5; CDR3 protein: CASSPASGGETQYF; CDR3 DNA: TGTGCCAGCTCACCAGCTAGCGGGGGGGAGACCCAGTACTTC
D gene: TRBD2; clone size: -; V gene: TRBV9; J gene: TRBJ2-3; CDR3 protein: CASSASPLAGGQYF; CDR3 DNA: TGTGCCAGCAGCGCCTCTCCACTAGCGGGGGGACAGTATTTT
D gene: -; clone size: -; V gene: TRBV3-1/TRBV3-2; J gene: TRBJ1-3; CDR3 protein: CASSQGRNTIYF; CDR3 DNA: TGTGCCAGCAGCCAAGGGAGAAACACCATATATTTT
D gene: TRBD1; clone size: -; V gene: TRBV5-3; J gene: TRBJ2-2; CDR3 protein: CARSYGLTGANSTGELFF; CDR3 DNA: TGTGCCAGAAGCTACGGTTTGACAGGGGCGAATTCAACCGGGGAGCTGTTTTTT
D gene: -; clone size: once; V gene: TRBV27; J gene: TRBJ1-5; CDR3 protein: CASSRLYNSEPSNQPQHF; CDR3 DNA: TGTGCCAGCAGCCGATTATATAACAGCGAACCTAGCAATCAGCCCCAGCATTTT
D gene: -; clone size: -; V gene: TRBV18; J gene: TRBJ1-5; CDR3 protein: CASSPGAPSNQPQHF; CDR3 DNA: TGTGCCAGCTCACCTGGAGCTCCTAGCAATCAGCCCCAGCATTTT
D gene: -; clone size: -; V gene: TRBV19; J gene: TRBJ2-5; CDR3 protein: CAAKGGEETQYF; CDR3 DNA: TGTGCCGCCAAAGGGGGTGAGGAGACCCAGTACTTC
D gene: -; clone size: -; V gene: TRBV19; J gene: TRBJ1-2; CDR3 protein: CASSMGPGDGYTF; CDR3 DNA: TGTGCCAGTAGTATGGGGCCAGGGGACGGCTACACCTTC
D gene: -; clone size: -; V gene: TRBV11-2; J gene: TRBJ2-3; CDR3 protein: CASSFPKAAPWGDTQYF; CDR3 DNA: TGTGCCAGCAGCTTCCCTAAAGCGGCCCCCTGGGGAGATACGCAGTATTTT
D gene: -; clone size: -; V gene: TRBV3-1/TRBV3-2; J gene: TRBJ2-7; CDR3 protein: CASSQDFVGYEQYF; CDR3 DNA: TGTGCCAGCAGCCAAGATTTTGTAGGATACGAGCAGTACTTC
D gene: TRBD1; clone size: -; V gene: TRBV6-5; J gene: TRBJ1-5; CDR3 protein: CASSRGTGETQPQHF; CDR3 DNA: TGTGCCAGCAGCCGTGGGACAGGGGAGACACAGCCCCAGCATTTT
D gene: -; clone size: few; V gene: TRBV6-6; J gene: TRBJ2-7; CDR3 protein: CASSPGRLAFYEQYF; CDR3 DNA: TGTGCCAGCAGTCCCGGGCGGCTAGCTTTTTACGAGCAGTACTTC
D gene: -; clone size: -; V gene: TRBV5-1; J gene: TRBJ1-2; CDR3 protein: CASSLARQEGYTF; CDR3 DNA: TGCGCCAGCAGCTTGGCCAGGCAGGAGGGCTACACCTTC
D gene: -; clone size: -; V gene: TRBV5-6; J gene: TRBJ2-7; CDR3 protein: CASSLVREQYF; CDR3 DNA: TGTGCCAGCAGCTTGGTGAGGGAGCAGTACTTC
D gene: -; clone size: -; V gene: TRBV7-9; J gene: TRBJ1-2; CDR3 protein: CASSLLQYEVSYTF; CDR3 DNA: TGTGCCAGCAGCTTACTACAGTACGAGGTTAGCTACACCTTC
D gene: -; clone size: -; V gene: TRBV12-3/TRBV12-4; J gene: TRBJ1-2; CDR3 protein: CASSFTGYYGYTF; CDR3 DNA: TGTGCCAGCAGTTTCACAGGGTACTATGGCTACACCTTC
D gene: TRBD1; clone size: -; V gene: TRBV4-1; J gene: TRBJ2-7; CDR3 protein: CASSHLSAGQGTYEQYF; CDR3 DNA: TGCGCCAGCAGCCACCTCTCGGCGGGACAGGGGACCTACGAGCAGTACTTC
D gene: TRBD1; clone size: -; V gene: TRBV6-5; J gene: TRBJ1-6; CDR3 protein: CASSYSRDRVSPLHF; CDR3 DNA: TGTGCCAGCAGTTACTCGAGGGACAGGGTTTCACCCCTCCACTTT
D gene: -; clone size: -; V gene: TRBV12-5; J gene: TRBJ1-3; CDR3 protein: CASGLVQSGGNTIYF; CDR3 DNA: TGTGCTAGTGGTTTGGTACAATCTGGTGGAAACACCATATATTTT
D gene: TRBD2; clone size: -; V gene: TRBV6-2/TRBV6-3; J gene: TRBJ2-1; CDR3 protein: CASSYSLAGGNEQFF; CDR3 DNA: TGTGCCAGCAGTTACTCGCTAGCGGGGGGGAATGAGCAGTTCTTC
D gene: TRBD1; clone size: -; V gene: TRBV7-2; J gene: TRBJ1-3; CDR3 protein: CASSSQGSGNTIYF; CDR3 DNA: TGTGCCAGCAGCTCACAGGGGTCTGGAAACACCATATATTTT
D gene: TRBD1; clone size: -; V gene: TRBV11-2; J gene: TRBJ1-6; CDR3 protein: CASSLGGQYNSPLHF; CDR3 DNA: TGTGCCAGCAGCTTAGGGGGACAGTATAATTCACCCCTCCACTTT
D gene: -; clone size: -; V gene: TRBV4-1; J gene: TRBJ2-7; CDR3 protein: CASSQERQGTFYEQYF; CDR3 DNA: TGCGCCAGCAGCCAAGAGAGGCAGGGGACGTTCTACGAGCAGTACTTC
D gene: -; clone size: -; V gene: TRBV11-3; J gene: TRBJ2-1; CDR3 protein: CASSLGGPNNEQFF; CDR3 DNA: TGTGCCAGCAGCTTAGGGGGACCGAACAATGAGCAGTTCTTC
D gene: -; clone size: -; V gene: TRBV4-1; J gene: TRBJ2-5; CDR3 protein: CASSHQGHREETQYF; CDR3 DNA: TGCGCCAGCAGCCACCAGGGCCACAGGGAGGAGACCCAGTACTTC
D gene: -; clone size: -; V gene: TRBV28; J gene: TRBJ2-7; CDR3 protein: CASSPPEPYEQYF; CDR3 DNA: TGTGCCAGCAGTCCGCCGGAGCCCTACGAGCAGTACTTC
D gene: TRBD2; clone size: -; V gene: TRBV10-3; J gene: TRBJ2-2; CDR3 protein: CAIADSGSGAGELFF; CDR3 DNA: TGTGCCATCGCAGATAGCGGGAGTGGGGCCGGGGAGCTGTTTTTT
D gene: TRBD1; clone size: -; V gene: TRBV19; J gene: TRBJ1-2; CDR3 protein: CASSGTGSNYGYTF; CDR3 DNA: TGTGCCAGTAGTGGGACAGGTTCGAACTATGGCTACACCTTC
D gene: TRBD2; clone size: -; V gene: TRBV7-9; J gene: TRBJ2-1; CDR3 protein: CASSLTAGSSYNEQFF; CDR3 DNA: TGTGCCAGCAGCTTGACAGCGGGAAGCTCCTACAATGAGCAGTTCTTC
D gene: TRBD2; clone size: -; V gene: TRBV30; J gene: TRBJ2-5; CDR3 protein: CAWRHGVAGDLGETQYF; CDR3 DNA: TGTGCCTGGAGACACGGGGTAGCGGGAGACCTCGGGGAGACCCAGTACTTC
D gene: -; clone size: -; V gene: TRBV3-1/TRBV3-2; J gene: TRBJ2-2; CDR3 protein: CASSQGTNTGELFF; CDR3 DNA: TGTGCCAGCAGCCAAGGCACAAACACCGGGGAGCTGTTTTTT
D gene: -; clone size: -; V gene: TRBV7-2; J gene: TRBJ1-1; CDR3 protein: CASSSGQNTEAFF; CDR3 DNA: TGTGCCAGCAGCTCGGGACAGAACACTGAAGCTTTCTTT
D gene: TRBD1; clone size: -; V gene: TRBV5-1; J gene: TRBJ1-2; CDR3 protein: CASSYGGTGGVGYTF; CDR3 DNA: TGCGCCAGCAGCTATGGTGGGACAGGGGGAGTGGGCTACACCTTC
D gene: -; clone size: -; V gene: TRBV5-1; J gene: TRBJ1-5; CDR3 protein: CASSLDGAGNQPQHF; CDR3 DNA: TGCGCCAGCAGCTTGGACGGGGCGGGCAATCAGCCCCAGCATTTT
D gene: TRBD1; clone size: -; V gene: TRBV3-1/TRBV3-2; J gene: TRBJ2-1; CDR3 protein: CASSQWGQGNSEQFF; CDR3 DNA: TGTGCCAGCAGCCAATGGGGACAGGGAAACAGTGAGCAGTTCTTC
D gene: TRBD1; clone size: once; V gene: TRBV9; J gene: TRBJ1-1; CDR3 protein: CASSSWTGIDTEAFF; CDR3 DNA: TGTGCCAGCAGCTCATGGACAGGGATAGACACTGAAGCTTTCTTT
D gene: -; clone size: -; V gene: TRBV3-1/TRBV3-2; J gene: TRBJ1-4; CDR3 protein: CASRLAGAREKLFF; CDR3 DNA: TGTGCCAGCAGACTCGCCGGGGCTAGAGAAAAACTGTTTTTT
D gene: -; clone size: -; V gene: TRBV2; J gene: TRBJ1-1; CDR3 protein: CASSPIISATEAFF; CDR3 DNA: TGTGCCAGCAGCCCCATTATAAGCGCCACTGAAGCTTTCTTT
D gene: -; clone size: -; V gene: TRBV5-1; J gene: TRBJ2-5; CDR3 protein: CATSSTGSPGETQYF; CDR3 DNA: TGCGCCACAAGTTCCACAGGGTCGCCCGGGGAGACCCAGTACTTC
D gene: TRBD2; clone size: -; V gene: TRBV20-1; J gene: TRBJ2-7; CDR3 protein: CSASRVAGAYEQYF; CDR3 DNA: TGCAGTGCTAGTAGGGTAGCGGGAGCCTACGAGCAGTACTTC
D gene: TRBD2; clone size: -; V gene: TRBV3-1/TRBV3-2; J gene: TRBJ2-3; CDR3 protein: CASSSPGLAFSRTDTQYF; CDR3 DNA: TGTGCCAGCAGCAGCCCGGGACTAGCGTTTAGTCGCACAGATACGCAGTATTTT
D gene: -; clone size: -; V gene: TRBV29-1; J gene: TRBJ2-5; CDR3 protein: CSVKASGGHQETQYF; CDR3 DNA: TGCAGCGTTAAGGCCTCCGGGGGGCACCAAGAGACCCAGTACTTC
D gene: TRBD2; clone size: -; V gene: TRBV10-2; J gene: TRBJ2-3; CDR3 protein: CASRASGKTDTQYF; CDR3 DNA: TGCGCCAGCAGGGCTAGCGGGAAAACAGATACGCAGTATTTT
D gene: -; clone size: -; V gene: TRBV12-5; J gene: TRBJ2-6; CDR3 protein: CASGFPGGYSGANVLTF; CDR3 DNA: TGTGCTAGTGGTTTCCCCGGCGGCTACTCTGGGGCCAACGTCCTGACTTTC
D gene: TRBD1; clone size: -; V gene: TRBV11-2; J gene: TRBJ2-7; CDR3 protein: CASSLGRTGVYEQYF; CDR3 DNA: TGTGCCAGCAGCTTAGGAAGGACAGGGGTCTACGAGCAGTACTTC
D gene: -; clone size: -; V gene: TRBV6-6; J gene: TRBJ2-7; CDR3 protein: CASSFSVEQYF; CDR3 DNA: TGTGCCAGCAGTTTTTCGGTCGAGCAGTACTTC